The 10 T cell receptor beta chains below were found in one sample sequenced in a study of graft-versus-host responses after intestinal transplantation. Antigens of these TCRs are unknown. TCRdb keeps only in-frame clones here, not all; method: immunoSEQ multiplex PCR. The sample lists about 85,000 clones, 85% to 95% occurring once. The specimen comprised unstimulated CD8+ T cells sorted from spleen or lymph node cells, sampled before transplant. The receptor set was obtained from a human donor who was the organ donor for an intestinal transplant.

A note on this clone: The same CDR3 can be traced to other DNA sequences in this sample. The gene calls are TRBV1 and TRBJ2-5; TRBD2, the D gene given by the table, was not confirmed from the DNA. TRBV1 represents a pseudogene. The CDR3 is 16 amino acids. CDR3 protein: CTSSRQRETNGETQYF. CDR3 in DNA: TGCACCAGCAGCCGTCAGCGGGAAACAAATGGAGAGACCCAGTACTTC.

V is TRBV6-5 and J is TRBJ2-7, with a tentative D call TRBD2 (6 bases). This CDR3 is built from 11 residues. Germline CDR1 reads MNHEY; CDR2 reads SVGAGI. The V and J ends lost 5 bases and 5 bases respectively, with 7 bases between them. CDR3 DNA: TGTGCCAGCAGTGTAGCGGACGAGCAGTACTTC. Protein: CASSVADEQYF.

V gene TRBV4-1 combines with J gene TRBJ2-1, with 13 bases identical to TRBD2. The CDR3 covers 17 residues. CDR1 is MGHRA and CDR2 is YSYEKL in the germline V gene. Unmatched junction bases numbered 4, after V lost 1 base and J lost 4 bases. The CDR3 nucleotides read TGCGCCAGCAGCCAAGTCAGACTAGCGGGGGGATACAATGAGCAGTTCTTC. Translating it yields CASSQVRLAGGYNEQFF.

This chain joins TRBV27 and TRBJ1-6; TRBD1 might be the D (6 bases). The germline V and J ends were trimmed by 5 bases and 2 bases, with 13 bases remaining between them. The CDR3 sequence is 16 residues long. In germline, CDR1 is MNHEY, CDR2 SMNVEV (reference sequence). The CDR3 DNA is TGTGCCAGCAGTAGGGGGACACTGCCCTATAATTCACCCCTCCACTTT. Protein: CASSRGTLPYNSPLHF.

The chain combines TRBV2 with TRBJ1-1; D is uncertain. The CDR3 runs to 14 residues. The germline V and J ends were trimmed by 2 bases and 8 bases, with 15 bases remaining between them. Germline values: CDR1 SNHLY, CDR2 FYNNEI. CDR3 DNA sequence: TGTGCCAGCAGTGAACGGTACTTTAATTGGGAAGCTTTCTTT. Its protein product is CASSERYFNWEAFF.

The chain links TRBV4-1 to TRBJ2-7, with D possibly matching TRBD1 (5 bases). Germline loops: CDR1 MGHRA, CDR2 YSYEKL. The CDR3 covers 14 residues. V lost 3 bases and J lost 0, with 9 bases in between. The CDR3 here is CASSQWGHSYEQYF. In DNA, the CDR3 is TGCGCCAGCAGCCAGTGGGGCCACTCCTACGAGCAGTACTTC.

The sample holds a few counts of this clone. The genes are TRBV9 and TRBJ2-7; D may be TRBD1 or TRBD2 (5 bases each). V lost 2 bases and J lost 6, with 12 bases in between. Germline V gene data show CDR1 as SGDLS and CDR2 as YYNGEE. CDR3 length: 13 residues. CDR3: CASSVAGAGEQYF. CDR3 sequence (DNA): TGTGCCAGCAGCGTTGCCGGGGCGGGCGAGCAGTACTTC.

The chain uses TRBV7-8 and TRBJ2-1; either TRBD1 or TRBD2 may supply D (5 bases each). This CDR3 spans 18 amino acids. Per the germline V gene, CDR1 is SGHVS and CDR2 is FQNEAQ. V dropped 1 base and J dropped 5 bases, with 21 bases sitting between them. CDR3 residues: CASSLDDPGPRINNEQFF. The CDR3 DNA reads TGTGCCAGCAGCTTAGATGATCCGGGACCCCGAATAAACAATGAGCAGTTCTTC.

V usage is TRBV7-9 and J usage is TRBJ2-1; TRBD1 is a possible D gene (6 bases). CDR3 length: 19 amino acids. Trimming shortened V by 4 bases and J by 0 bases, and 22 bases separated the two germline ends. From germline, CDR1 is SEHNR and CDR2 FQNEAQ (reference sequence). The CDR3 nucleotides read TGTGCCAGCAGCTCCACTGCCGTGAACAGGGAAAGCTCCTACAATGAGCAGTTCTTC. This encodes CASSSTAVNRESSYNEQFF.

This clone was seen just once. The chain employs TRBV4-2 and TRBJ2-3, with 11 bases identical to TRBD2. CDR1 LGHNA and CDR2 YNFKEQ come from the germline V gene. This CDR3 comprises 20 residues. V lost 1 base and J lost 3; bases outside the gene matches: 15. CDR3: CASSQGGFLSGRVGTDTQYF. In DNA form, the CDR3 reads TGTGCCAGCAGCCAAGGAGGTTTTCTTAGCGGGAGGGTAGGGACAGATACGCAGTATTTT.